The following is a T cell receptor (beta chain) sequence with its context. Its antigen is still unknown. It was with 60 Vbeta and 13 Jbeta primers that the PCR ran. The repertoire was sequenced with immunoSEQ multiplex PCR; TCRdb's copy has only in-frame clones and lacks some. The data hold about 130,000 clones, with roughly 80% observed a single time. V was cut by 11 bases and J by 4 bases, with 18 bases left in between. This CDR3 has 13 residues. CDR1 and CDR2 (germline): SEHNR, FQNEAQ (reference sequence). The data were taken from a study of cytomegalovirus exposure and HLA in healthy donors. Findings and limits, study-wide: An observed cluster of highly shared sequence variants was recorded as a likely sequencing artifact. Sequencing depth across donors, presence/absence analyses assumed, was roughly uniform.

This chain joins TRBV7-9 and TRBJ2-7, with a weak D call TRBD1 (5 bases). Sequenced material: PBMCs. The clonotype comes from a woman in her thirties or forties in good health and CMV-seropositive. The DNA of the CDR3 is TGTGCCGGAACTGGGCAGGGCTTTTACGAGCAGTACTTC. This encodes CAGTGQGFYEQYF.